This TCR beta chain stems from a study of shared clonotypes between healthy human individuals (dated by TCRdb to 2018 to 2021). For the wider study: The cohort included three men and a couple of women between 18 and 49 years of age. Per donor, leukapheresis produced somewhere between about 0.9 and 9.5 billion PBMCs. Libraries were prepared and TCR repertoires were sequenced by different laboratories using diverse techniques, in order to increase sequencing depth and limit assay-specific biases. To estimate repertoire size and how much clonotypes are shared between individuals, the study performed deep sequencing of blood TCR repertoires from a few healthy adults. Per donor, three plates each were used for CD4 naive and CD4 memory, two for CD8 naive, and one for CD8 memory.

The donors were healthy, HIV-negative adults who had no recently reported acute infections or vaccinations. Every donor was a Caucasian adult residing in Nashville, Tennessee, USA. Magnetic negative selection was used to enrich CD4+ T cells, after which naive cells were positively selected on CD45RA and the negative fraction became the memory subset. Blood was obtained by leukapheresis, after which PBMCs were separated by Ficoll-Histopaque density gradient centrifugation and cryopreserved in liquid nitrogen vapor phase. Analytical flow cytometry was used to check the purity and quantity of each magnetically sorted T cell population. Genomic DNA was isolated from every sorted fraction and measured by UV absorbance on a Nanodrop 2000c. For CDR1 and CDR2, the germline V gene lists SGDLS and YYNGEE. The V end loses 0 bases and the J end loses 0 bases, and a stretch of 6 bases separates them. From the cysteine up to the phenylalanine, the CDR3 has a length of 14 residues. The only DNA kept is the CDR3, 42 bases in frame from the first base.

Using the deep immunoSEQ assay, TCR CDR3 regions were amplified from genomic DNA by multiplex PCR. Extracted genomic DNA from each cell subset was spread evenly across all wells of several immunoSEQ 96-well plates, with each plate serving as a replicate. Each replicate PCR for sorted subsets received about 200 ng genomic DNA, equal to about 30,000 T cell genomes. Purified libraries were quantified with a Qubit 3.0 fluorometer, sized on a Bioanalyzer 2100, and re-quantified with the KAPA Library Quantification kit. Each immunoSEQ 96-well plate was sequenced on its own single-read 150-cycle Illumina NextSeq 550 flow cell. Regarding the original processing steps: Because only junctional sequences without quality scores were contained in the immunoSEQ output, filtering matching that applied to full-length reads could not be performed. Sequences were annotated with PyIR, a Python wrapper for IgBLAST v1.9, and V/J genes and CDR3 were assigned using IMGT germline references. Reads were removed for weak V/J assignments (E-value above 1e-6), missing CDR3, stop codons, out-of-frame junctions, or ambiguous translated residues. V3J clonotypes were defined as sequences sharing an identical inferred V gene, J gene, and CDR3 amino acid sequence. The percentage overlap between two repertoires was calculated by dividing the number of shared unique clonotypes by the size of the smaller repertoire. Repertoire richness was assessed with RTK rarefaction, the Chao1 estimator, and Recon v2.1 estimates of unobserved clonotypes. Generation probabilities were computed with OLGA for all TCRbeta clonotypes obtained by the gDNA method from a handful of donors. As stored in TCRdb, this immuneACCESS dataset retains in-frame rearrangements with V and J assigned. A fraction of the clones does not appear; measured against another copy, unresolved V genes explain less than half of the discrepancy, and the remainder lacks a known reason. D and trimming come from the DNA, and the V and J calls and clone size come from that table. Within this sample are roughly 1 million clones, with around three quarters of them counted one time only. In total, the top ten clones hold more than 0.5% of the sample.

Findings and caveats that apply to the study as a whole: Compared with non-shared clonotypes, the clonotypes found in all four sorted-subset donors had higher generation probabilities. The genetic and exposure-history diversity represented was limited by the small number of donors. Even with the large sequencing depth, rarefaction of the sorted-subset datasets indicated that sequencing was incomplete. Sampling was restricted to blood, and TCR repertoires in tissues likely differ from the TCR repertoires found in blood. Pairwise subsampling indicated that sequencing depth was expected to affect the degree of clonotype sharing among donors. Across a few donors, about 5.2% of naive CD4, around 3.3% of naive CD8, 2% to 2.5% of memory CD4, and under 0.45% of memory CD8 clonotypes were shared. Naive subsets generally had larger estimated clonotype richness than memory subsets did.

As regards this clone: No cognate antigen has been identified for it. The record has no base qualities; no much larger clone is one base away. This CDR3 is also generated by other DNA sequences in the sample.

The chain employs TRBV9 and TRBJ1-1, with no reliable assignment of the D segment. This receptor was taken from a man between 18 and 35 years old in good health. Some clones in this sample may be carry-over from other donors' samples. The sample was memory CD4+ T cells from PBMCs. The cell subset or site label of this sample denotes: CD45RA-negative fraction. The CDR3 sequence is CASSVAPMNTEAFF. In nucleotides, the sequence is TGTGCCAGCAGCGTAGCCCCAATGAACACTGAAGCTTTCTTT.